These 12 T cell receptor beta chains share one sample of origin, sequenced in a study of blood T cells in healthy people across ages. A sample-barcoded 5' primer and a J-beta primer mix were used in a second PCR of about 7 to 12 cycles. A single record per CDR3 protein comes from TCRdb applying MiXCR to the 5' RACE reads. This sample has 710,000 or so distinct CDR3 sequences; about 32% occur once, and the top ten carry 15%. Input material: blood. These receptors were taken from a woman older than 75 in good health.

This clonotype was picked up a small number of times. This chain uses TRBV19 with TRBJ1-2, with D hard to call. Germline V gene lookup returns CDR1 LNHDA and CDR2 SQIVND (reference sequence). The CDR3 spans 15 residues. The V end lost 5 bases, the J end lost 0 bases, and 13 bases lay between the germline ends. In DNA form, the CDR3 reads TGTGCCAGTAGTTCGTACAGTGGTACTAACTATGGCTACACCTTC. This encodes CASSSYSGTNYGYTF.

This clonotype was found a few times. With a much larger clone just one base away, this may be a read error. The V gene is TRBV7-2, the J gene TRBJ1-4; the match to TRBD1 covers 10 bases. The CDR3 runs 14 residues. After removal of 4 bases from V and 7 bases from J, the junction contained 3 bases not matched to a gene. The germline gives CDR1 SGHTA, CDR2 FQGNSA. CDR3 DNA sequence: TGTGCCAGCAGCTACCGGGACAGGGGTGAAAAACTGTTTTTT. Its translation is CASSYRDRGEKLFF.

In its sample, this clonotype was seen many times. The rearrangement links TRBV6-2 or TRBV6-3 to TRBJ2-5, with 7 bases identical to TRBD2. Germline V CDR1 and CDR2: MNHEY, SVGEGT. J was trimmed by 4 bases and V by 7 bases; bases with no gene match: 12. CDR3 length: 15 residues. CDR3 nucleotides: TGTGCCAGCACGAAAGCCCCGCGCGGGGGAGAGACCCAGTACTTC. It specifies CASTKAPRGGETQYF.

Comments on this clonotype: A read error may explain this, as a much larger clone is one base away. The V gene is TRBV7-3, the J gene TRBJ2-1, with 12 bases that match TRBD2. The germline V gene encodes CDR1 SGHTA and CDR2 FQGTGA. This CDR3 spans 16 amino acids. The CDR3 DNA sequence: TGTGACAGCAGCCGGACTAGCGGGGTTTCCTACAATGAGCAGTTCTTC. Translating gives CDSSRTSGVSYNEQFF.

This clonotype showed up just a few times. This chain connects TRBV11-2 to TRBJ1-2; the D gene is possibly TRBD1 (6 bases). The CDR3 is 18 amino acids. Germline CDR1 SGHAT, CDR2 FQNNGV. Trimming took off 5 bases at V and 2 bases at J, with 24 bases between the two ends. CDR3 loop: CASSPTKGGGLPNYGYTF. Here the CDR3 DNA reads TGTGCCAGCAGCCCCACTAAGGGGGGGGGCTTGCCGAACTATGGCTACACCTTC.

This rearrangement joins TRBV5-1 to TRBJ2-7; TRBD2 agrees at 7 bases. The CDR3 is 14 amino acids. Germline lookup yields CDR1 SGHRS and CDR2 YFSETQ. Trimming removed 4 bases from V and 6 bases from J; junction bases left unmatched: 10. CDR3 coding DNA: TGCGCCAGCAGCCCCACGACTAGCACCTCCGAGCAGTACTTC. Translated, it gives CASSPTTSTSEQYF.

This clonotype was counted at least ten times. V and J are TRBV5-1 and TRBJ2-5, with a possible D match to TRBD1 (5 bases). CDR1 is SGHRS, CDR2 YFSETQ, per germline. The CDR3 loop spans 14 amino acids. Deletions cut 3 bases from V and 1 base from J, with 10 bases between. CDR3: CASSSLGVQETQYF. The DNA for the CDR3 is TGCGCCAGCAGCTCCCTAGGGGTCCAAGAGACCCAGTACTTC.

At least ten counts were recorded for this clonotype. The chain's CDR3 is CASSFHRDSNYGYTF. DNA for the CDR3: TGTGCCAGCAGTTTCCATCGGGACAGTAACTATGGCTACACCTTC. This chain connects TRBV27 to TRBJ1-2; 7 bases fit TRBD1. Germline CDR1 and CDR2: MNHEY and SMNVEV (reference sequence). With 3 bases clipped from V and 1 base from J, the junction kept 5 bases outside the gene matches. This CDR3 has 15 amino acids.

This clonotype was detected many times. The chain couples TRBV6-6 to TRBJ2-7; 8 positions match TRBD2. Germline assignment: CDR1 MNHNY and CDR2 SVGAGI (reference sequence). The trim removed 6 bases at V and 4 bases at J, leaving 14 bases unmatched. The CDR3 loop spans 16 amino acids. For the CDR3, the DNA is TGTGCCAGCAGCCCTAAAGGCGGGGGGACCCCGTACGAGCAGTACTTC. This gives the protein CASSPKGGGTPYEQYF.

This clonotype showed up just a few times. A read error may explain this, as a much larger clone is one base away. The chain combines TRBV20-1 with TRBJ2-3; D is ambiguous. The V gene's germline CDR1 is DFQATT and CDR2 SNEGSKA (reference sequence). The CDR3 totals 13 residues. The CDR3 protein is CGASRLSPDTQYF. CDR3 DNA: TGCGGTGCTAGTAGACTCTCTCCAGATACGCAGTATTTT.

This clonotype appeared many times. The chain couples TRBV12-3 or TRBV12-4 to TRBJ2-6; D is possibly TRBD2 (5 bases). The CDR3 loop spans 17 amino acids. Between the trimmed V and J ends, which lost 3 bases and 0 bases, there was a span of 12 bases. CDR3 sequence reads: CASSFPGLSSGANVLTF. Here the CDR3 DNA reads TGTGCCAGCAGTTTCCCTGGACTGAGCTCTGGGGCCAACGTCCTGACTTTC.

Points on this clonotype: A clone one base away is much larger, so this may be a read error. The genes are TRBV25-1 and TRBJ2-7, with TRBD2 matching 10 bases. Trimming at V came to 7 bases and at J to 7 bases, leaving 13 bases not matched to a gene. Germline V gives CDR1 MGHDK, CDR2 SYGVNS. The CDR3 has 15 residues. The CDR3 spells CASILAGGSYNEQYF. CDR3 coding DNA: TGTGCCAGCATCTTAGCGGGGGGATCCTACAATGAGCAGTACTTC.